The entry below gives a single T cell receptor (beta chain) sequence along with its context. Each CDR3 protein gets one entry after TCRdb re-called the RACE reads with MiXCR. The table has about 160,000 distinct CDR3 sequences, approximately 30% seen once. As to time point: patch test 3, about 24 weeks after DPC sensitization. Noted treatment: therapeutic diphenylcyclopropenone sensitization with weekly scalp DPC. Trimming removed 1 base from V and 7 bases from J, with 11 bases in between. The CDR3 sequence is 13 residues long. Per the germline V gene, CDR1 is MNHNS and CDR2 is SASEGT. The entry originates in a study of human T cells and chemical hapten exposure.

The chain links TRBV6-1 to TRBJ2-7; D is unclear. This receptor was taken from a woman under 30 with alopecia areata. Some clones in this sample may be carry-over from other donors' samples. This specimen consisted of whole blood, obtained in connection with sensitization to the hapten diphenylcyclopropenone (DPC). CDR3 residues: CASSEVVQREQYF. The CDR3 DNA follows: TGTGCCAGCAGTGAAGTAGTCCAGCGAGAGCAGTACTTC.